A single T cell receptor (beta chain) is shown here with its context. This clonotype has a handful of counts. Its recognized antigen is unknown. No base quality values were provided; no much bigger clone lies one nucleotide off. All donors were healthy Caucasians. The twin cohort consisted of three pairs of female monozygotic twins, all aged about 18 to 29 years. RNA for TCR libraries was isolated from peripheral blood mononuclear cells. CDR1 and CDR2 were assigned from the germline V gene (reference sequence) as PRHDT and FYEKMQ. V has 5 bases trimmed and J has 7 bases trimmed; junction bases matching no gene number 12. The CDR3 has 16 amino acids, counting the end cysteine and phenylalanine. The read is trimmed to its CDR3 DNA, 48 bases read in frame from base 1. The data are from a study of identical twins (dated by TCRdb to about 2016). Regarding the complete study: To test whether fetal clonotypes persist, this study deep-sequenced TCR alpha and beta repertoires from monozygotic twins, from unrelated adults of various ages, and from cord blood. To rule out contamination, the twin experiments were replicated at different times with different library preparation protocols. Here is what the overall study found, with its caveats: Because the same donors could not be followed over many years, the conclusions relied on cross-sectional statistical analysis. Fewer insertions were carried by abundant cord blood beta clonotypes; a weaker similar trend was observed in young adult naive repertoires, while no such trend was observed in memory repertoires. A weaker excess of twin sharing was found in beta out-of-frame sequences because the signal-to-noise ratio was lowered by fewer shared sequences. Zero-insertion analyses could be partly confounded by invariant T cells such as MAIT and iNKT, though diverse VJ usage argued against such confounding for most clonotypes. In monozygotic twins, recombination models systematically underestimated out-of-frame TCR alpha sharing, but the models matched the sharing seen between unrelated individuals. Compared with coincidental sharing between unrelated individuals, out-of-frame TCR alpha sequences shared between twins showed an excess of sequences with low generation probability.

The library was obtained by 5' RACE. The sample was run on an Illumina HiSeq 2000. Template switching introduced a universal primer binding site; the final cDNA contained a unique molecular identifier, enabling accurate counting of TCR cDNA molecules. Specific primers in the conserved constant-segment region were used to synthesize first-strand cDNA for TCR alpha and beta chains. To control for contamination, each cDNA library was double barcoded with a SMART-Mk sample barcode plus Illumina barcodes. TruSeq adapter sequences along with Illumina sample barcodes were introduced in two successive PCR steps. The Illumina HiSeq platform was used with custom primers to sequence TCR alpha and beta cDNA libraries. Per the original workflow: Raw reads were processed with MiGEC to extract unique molecular identifiers, and MiXCR was used to determine CDR3 positions. Recombination models were inferred per individual with the repgenHMM and IGoR tools using an EM algorithm. The analysis of shared clonotypes was done with the tcR package in R, with sharing normalized by the product of cloneset sizes. To study raw recombination free of thymic and clonal selection effects, out-of-frame nonproductive sequences were analyzed. TCRdb reanalyzed the raw reads on its own, using fastp at Q25 for trimming and MiXCR for clone calling, and kept in-frame beta chains. Rows merge per CDR3 protein into single entries with the most common DNA and genes. These V and J calls originate from TCRdb's pipeline instead of the authors' own analysis. This sample has under 800,000 distinct CDR3 sequences in its table, and around 21% of those were observed once. Around 4.5% of the sample rests with the top ten.

This sample was shared with a second study, whose subject was T cells expressing NK-cell markers. Taken from the second paper: Three sorted T-cell subsets (CD3+CD56+NKG2C+, CD3+CD56+NKG2C- and CD3+CD56-NKG2C+) from roughly 8 donors had their TCR beta-chain repertoires profiled. Seven of the eight sequenced donors were HCMV-seropositive and one was HCMV-seronegative. To restrict sorting to alphabetaTCR-expressing T cells, an anti-gammadeltaTCR antibody was added in several experiments. In more than five donors, the dominant CD3+CD56+NKG2C+ clonotypes ranked among the top 10 CD8+ clonotypes, making up roughly 1.0-7.0% of CD8+ T cells. Those dominant clonotypes were again the most abundant among CD3+CD56-NKG2C+ cells in several donors, at 28.3-60.1%. Whether the expanded NKG2C-expressing T cell clones were specific for HCMV antigens remained unclear. The study sequenced eight donors, all healthy volunteers chosen at random: three men and five women. A commercial ELISA kit detecting HCMV-specific IgG in serum was used to determine HCMV serostatus. For roughly 6 donors, bulk peripheral blood T-cell repertoires were additionally sequenced from unsorted PBMC. MIGEC was used to demultiplex reads and group the reads by UMI, and MiTCR was used to assemble and quantify clonotypes. To remove erroneous sequences, TCR cDNA sequences were retained only when supported by two or more reads. The tcR package was used for downstream repertoire analysis, and clonotypes were matched across fractions by CDR3 nucleotide sequence plus V segment. VDJmatch was used to annotate antigen specificity against VDJdb, with one amino acid substitution in CDR3 allowed.

Material for sequencing was PBMCs. The origin of this receptor is a young woman in good health. The chain uses TRBV13 and TRBJ2-3, with TRBD2 identical over 10 junction bases. The DNA sequence is given as TGTGCCAGCAGCCCCGGCGTTCTAGCGGGAGAGCATACGCAGTATTTT. It encodes CASSPGVLAGEHTQYF. The reference TRBV13 and TRBJ2-3 proteins fill in what lies around the CDR3, so the full variable domain reads AAGVIQSPRHLIKEKRETATLKCYPIPRHDTVYWYQQGPGQDPQFLISFYEKMQSDKGSIPDRFSAQQFSDYHSELNMSSLELGDSALYFCASSPGVLAGEHTQYFGPGTRLTVL.